The TCR beta chain under discussion was sequenced for a study of blood T cell repertoires in COVID-19 (dated by TCRdb to about 2020). Study-wide context: Samples covering the acute and convalescent phases of COVID-19 were provided by collaborators in the United States, Italy and Spain. The prospective study material was composed of cDNA or gDNA derived from T cells, B-cell-depleted T cells, or PBMCs. Subjects who had been exposed to COVID-19, were actively infected with it, or had recovered from it provided the deeply sampled blood TCRbeta repertoires that made up the dataset. The repertoires were released in a freely available public database meant as a resource for research on the immune response to SARS-CoV-2. The samples were drawn from two sources: the first 160 participants of the ongoing ImmuneRACE study, and 950 to 1,500 subjects contributed by 6 global collaborators. A de-identified subject ID, COVID-19 status, age in years and sex were almost always included in the sample metadata. HLA class I and class II types, where available, came from metadata supplied by the sample provider rather than from assay-based typing.

Turning to this clone: This receptor's antigen is unknown. Base qualities are missing; no much larger clone stands one base away.

The paper as a whole reports these results and caveats: The quantity of clinical and demographic metadata differed by source and by participant and was supplied without curation.

Enrolling through a virtual design, the prospective study's participants ranged in age from about 18 to 89 years and lived across about two dozen United States geographic areas. To assign participants to cohorts, the prospective study relied on clinical history that participants themselves reported in a screening survey and a study questionnaire. Mobile phlebotomists in the prospective study collected whole blood, serum and a nasopharyngeal or oropharyngeal swab from every participant. Participants in the prospective study had the option to provide additional blood draws and questionnaires over a roughly 2-month period. Blood samples from the prospective study were shipped frozen or at room temperature prior to DNA extraction. V lost 3 bases and J lost 1 base, and the count of bases not matched to a germline gene is 14. CDR1 and CDR2 (KGHDR, SFDVKD) derive from the germline V gene. Reading from cysteine to phenylalanine, the CDR3 counts 20 amino acids. Only the CDR3 region is kept as DNA, spanning 60 bases read in frame from base 1.

TCRbeta CDR3 regions were amplified from genomic DNA by means of the immunoSEQ Assay, a bias-controlled multiplex PCR. As for how the authors treated the data: Within the assay, amplification of reference gene primers was used to estimate how many nucleated cells each sample contained. To quantify the absolute abundance of each unique TCRbeta CDR3 rearrangement, sequence reads were collapsed and filtered. For each sample, productive Simpson clonality was calculated by taking the square root of Simpson's diversity index across productive rearrangements. TCRdb provides this immuneACCESS table in a form limited to in-frame rearrangements. Some clones are lacking; in checked studies, under half of them reflect an unresolved V gene, and why the rest are absent is not known. The D gene and trimming were derived from the DNA, and the V and J assignments and clone size from that table. This sample has under 500,000 clones in its table, and 87% of those were observed once. The ten largest clones represent approximately 2% of the sample.

Sequencing was performed on PBMCs or T cells enriched from blood (not recorded which). This TCR was recovered from a woman aged 18-29 years with acute COVID-19. The sequence is built from TRBV24-1 and TRBJ2-1; 10 bases in the junction line up with TRBD1. The CDR3 here reads CATSDRPTGGSKKSYNEQFF. The DNA is TGTGCCACCAGTGATAGACCGACAGGGGGCTCAAAAAAATCCTACAATGAGCAGTTCTTC.